These 3 T cell receptor beta chains were sequenced from one sample in a study of CD8 T cells in Susac syndrome. The RNA, about 0.45 to 1 ug, was put through reverse transcription using random hexamers. TCRdb re-called the immunoSEQ multiplex PCR reads with MiXCR, one entry per CDR3 protein. The sample holds approximately 200,000 distinct CDR3 sequences; 85% to 95% are singletons and the top ten take 0.082%. Material for sequencing was CD4+ T cells from PBMCs. The receptors shown here come from a human donor with multiple sclerosis.

The V gene is TRBV19, the J gene TRBJ1-5; tentatively, D is TRBD1 (5 bases). This CDR3 region has 17 residues. Germline assignment: CDR1 LNHDA and CDR2 SQIVND (reference sequence). The V gene lost 4 bases and the J gene lost 2 bases, with 18 bases spanning the gap. The CDR3 loop reads CASSNPGTHAGNQPQHF. Written as DNA, the CDR3 is TGTGCCAGTAGTAACCCCGGGACCCATGCGGGCAATCAGCCCCAGCATTTT.

CDR3 coding DNA: TGTGCCAGCAGCTTAGGGGACACTCAGGGGGAGCAGTTCTTC. The encoded protein is CASSLGDTQGEQFF. The rearrangement joins TRBV7-9 to TRBJ2-1, with TRBD1 as a possible D gene (6 bases). The CDR3 covers 14 residues. Trimming took off 1 base at V and 10 bases at J, with 14 bases between the two ends. Germline loops: CDR1 SEHNR, CDR2 FQNEAQ (reference sequence).

The gene calls are TRBV20-1 and TRBJ2-1, with TRBD2 matching 16 bases. CDR1 and CDR2 from the germline V gene are DFQATT and SNEGSKA (reference sequence). The CDR3 has 15 residues. J was trimmed by 8 bases and V by 5 bases; bases with no gene match: 6. Written as DNA, the CDR3 is TGCAGTGCTCGCGCTGGGACTAGCGGGGGGGATGAGCAGTTCTTC. Protein: CSARAGTSGGDEQFF.